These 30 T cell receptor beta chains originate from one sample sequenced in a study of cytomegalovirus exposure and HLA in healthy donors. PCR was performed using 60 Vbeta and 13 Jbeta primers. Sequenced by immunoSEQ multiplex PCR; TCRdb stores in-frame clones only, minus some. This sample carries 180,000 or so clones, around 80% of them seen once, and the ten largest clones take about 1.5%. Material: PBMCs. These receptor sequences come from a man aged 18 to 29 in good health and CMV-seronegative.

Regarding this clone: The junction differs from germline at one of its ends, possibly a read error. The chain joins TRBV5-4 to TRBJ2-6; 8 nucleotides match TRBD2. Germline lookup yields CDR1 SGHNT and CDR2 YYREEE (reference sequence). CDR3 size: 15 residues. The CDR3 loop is CASSFGGRGANVLPF. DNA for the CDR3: TGTGCCAGCAGCTTCGGGGGGCGGGGGGCCAACGTCCTGCCTTTC.

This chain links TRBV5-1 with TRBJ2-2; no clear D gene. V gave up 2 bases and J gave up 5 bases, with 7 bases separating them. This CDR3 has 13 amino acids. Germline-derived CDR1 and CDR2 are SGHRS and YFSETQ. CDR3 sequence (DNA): TGCGCCAGCAGCTTCCAGGTAACCGGGGAGCTGTTTTTT. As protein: CASSFQVTGELFF.

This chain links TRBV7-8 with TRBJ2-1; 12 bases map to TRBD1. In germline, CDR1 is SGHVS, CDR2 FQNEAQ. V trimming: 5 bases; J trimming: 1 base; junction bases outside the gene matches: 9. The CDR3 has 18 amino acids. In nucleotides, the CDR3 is TGTGCCAGCAGCACCGCCGGGACAGGGGGCTTATCCTACAATGAGCAGTTCTTC. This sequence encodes CASSTAGTGGLSYNEQFF.

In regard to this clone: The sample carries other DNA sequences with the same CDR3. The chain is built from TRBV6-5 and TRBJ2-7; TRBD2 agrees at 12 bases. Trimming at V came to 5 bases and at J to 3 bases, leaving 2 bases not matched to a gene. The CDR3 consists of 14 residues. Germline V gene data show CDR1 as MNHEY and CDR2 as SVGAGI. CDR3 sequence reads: CASSPGLAGYEQYF. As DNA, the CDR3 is TGTGCCAGCAGTCCGGGACTAGCGGGCTACGAGCAGTACTTC.

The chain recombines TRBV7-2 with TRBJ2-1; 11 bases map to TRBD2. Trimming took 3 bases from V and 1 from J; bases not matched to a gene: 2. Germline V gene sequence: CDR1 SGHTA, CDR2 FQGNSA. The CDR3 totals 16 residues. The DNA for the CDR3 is TGTGCCAGCAGCTTGGTAGCGGGAGGGTCCTACAATGAGCAGTTCTTC. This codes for CASSLVAGGSYNEQFF.

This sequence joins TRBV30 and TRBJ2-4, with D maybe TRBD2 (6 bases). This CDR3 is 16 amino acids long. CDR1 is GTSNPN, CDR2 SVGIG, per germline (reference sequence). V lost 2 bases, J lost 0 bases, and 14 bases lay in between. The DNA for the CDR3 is TGTGCCTGGAGTTTTTACGCGGGACTAGCCAAAAACATTCAGTACTTC. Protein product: CAWSFYAGLAKNIQYF.

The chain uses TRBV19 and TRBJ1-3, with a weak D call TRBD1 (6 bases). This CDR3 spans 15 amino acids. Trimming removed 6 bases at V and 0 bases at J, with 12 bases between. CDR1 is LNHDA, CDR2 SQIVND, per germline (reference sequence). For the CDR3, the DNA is TGTGCCAGTAGGCCGGACAGAAGCTCTGGAAACACCATATATTTT. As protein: CASRPDRSSGNTIYF.

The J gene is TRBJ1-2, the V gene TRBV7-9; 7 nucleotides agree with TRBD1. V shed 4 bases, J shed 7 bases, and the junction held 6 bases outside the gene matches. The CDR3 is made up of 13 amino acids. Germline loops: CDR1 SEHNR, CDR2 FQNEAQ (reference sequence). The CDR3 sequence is CASSSGQVPGYTF. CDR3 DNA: TGTGCCAGCAGCTCAGGACAGGTCCCTGGCTACACCTTC.

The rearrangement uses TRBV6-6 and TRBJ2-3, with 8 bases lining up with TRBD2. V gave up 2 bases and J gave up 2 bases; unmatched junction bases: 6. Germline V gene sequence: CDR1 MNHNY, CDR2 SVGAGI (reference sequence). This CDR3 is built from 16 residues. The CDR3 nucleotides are TGTGCCAGCAGTTACGGACGGGGGGGCCCCACAGATACGCAGTATTTT. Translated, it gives CASSYGRGGPTDTQYF.

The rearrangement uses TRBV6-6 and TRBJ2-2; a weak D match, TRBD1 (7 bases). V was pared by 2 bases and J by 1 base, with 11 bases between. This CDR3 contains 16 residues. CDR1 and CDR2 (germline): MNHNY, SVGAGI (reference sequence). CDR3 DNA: TGTGCCAGCAGTTACAACCAGGGGGGGAACACCGGGGAGCTGTTTTTT. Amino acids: CASSYNQGGNTGELFF.

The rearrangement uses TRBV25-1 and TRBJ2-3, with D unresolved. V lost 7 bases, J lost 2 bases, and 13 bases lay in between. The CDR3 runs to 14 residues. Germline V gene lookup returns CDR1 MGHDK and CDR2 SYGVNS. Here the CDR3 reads CASKREFDTDTQYF. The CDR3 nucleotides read TGTGCCAGCAAACGTGAGTTTGACACAGATACGCAGTATTTT.

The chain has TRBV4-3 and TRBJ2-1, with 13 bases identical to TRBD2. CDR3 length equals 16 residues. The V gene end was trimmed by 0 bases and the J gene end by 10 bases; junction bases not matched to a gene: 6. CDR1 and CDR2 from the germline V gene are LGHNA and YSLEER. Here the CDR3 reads CASSQDRLAGGGEQFF. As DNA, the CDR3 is TGCGCCAGCAGCCAAGATAGACTAGCGGGAGGCGGGGAGCAGTTCTTC.

CDR3 sequence reads: CASSPTQGGNTEAFF. As DNA, the CDR3 is TGTGCCAGCTCACCAACCCAGGGGGGGAACACTGAAGCTTTCTTT. This chain links TRBV18 with TRBJ1-1; 7 bases are a match to TRBD1. Per the germline V gene, CDR1 is KGHSH and CDR2 is LQKENI. This CDR3 is built from 15 residues. Trimming at V came to 2 bases and at J to 1 base, leaving 4 bases not matched to a gene.

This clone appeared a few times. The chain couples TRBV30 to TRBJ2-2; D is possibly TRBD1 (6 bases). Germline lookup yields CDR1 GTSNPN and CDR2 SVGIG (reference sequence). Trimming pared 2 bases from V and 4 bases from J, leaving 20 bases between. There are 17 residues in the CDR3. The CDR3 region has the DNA TGTGCCTGGAGTCCGCGGCGATACAGGGAGTCCACCGGGGAGCTGTTTTTT. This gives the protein CAWSPRRYRESTGELFF. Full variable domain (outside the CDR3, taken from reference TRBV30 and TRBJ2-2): SQTIHQWPATLVQPVGSPLSLECTVEGTSNPNLYWYRQAAGRGLQLLFYSVGIGQISSEVPQNLSASRPQDRQFILSSKKLLLSDSGFYLCAWSPRRYRESTGELFFGEGSRLTVL.

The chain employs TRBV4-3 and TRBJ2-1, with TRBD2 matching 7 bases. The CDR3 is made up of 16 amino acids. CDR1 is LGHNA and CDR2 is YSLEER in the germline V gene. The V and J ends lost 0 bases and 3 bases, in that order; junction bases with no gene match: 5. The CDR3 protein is CASSQELRTSYNEQFF. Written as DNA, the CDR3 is TGCGCCAGCAGCCAAGAGTTAAGGACTAGCTACAATGAGCAGTTCTTC.

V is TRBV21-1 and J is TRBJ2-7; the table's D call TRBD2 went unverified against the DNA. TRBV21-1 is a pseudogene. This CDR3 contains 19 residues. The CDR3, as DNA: TGTGCCAGCAGCCCCCCCCTGGTTCTAGCGGGAGGGCCGTCCCACGAGCAGTACTTC. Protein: CASSPPLVLAGGPSHEQYF.

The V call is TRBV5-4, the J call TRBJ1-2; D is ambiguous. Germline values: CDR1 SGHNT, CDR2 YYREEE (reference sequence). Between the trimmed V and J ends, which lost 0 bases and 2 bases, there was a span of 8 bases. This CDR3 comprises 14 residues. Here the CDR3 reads CASSLARENYGYTF. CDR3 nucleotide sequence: TGTGCCAGCAGCTTGGCGCGGGAAAACTATGGCTACACCTTC.

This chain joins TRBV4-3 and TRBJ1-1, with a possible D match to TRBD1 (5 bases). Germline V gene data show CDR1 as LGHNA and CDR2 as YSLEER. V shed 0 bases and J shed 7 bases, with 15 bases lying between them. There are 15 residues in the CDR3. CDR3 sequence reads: CASSQDSSHRCEAFF. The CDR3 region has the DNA TGCGCCAGCAGCCAAGATTCAAGCCACAGGTGTGAAGCTTTCTTT.

Here the CDR3 reads CASSPRVGGSYEQYF. The CDR3, as DNA: TGTGCCAGCTCACCACGGGTCGGCGGGAGTTACGAGCAGTACTTC. J is TRBJ2-7 and V is TRBV18, with 7 bases that match TRBD2. The V segment lost 1 base and the J segment 4 bases; nucleotides outside the gene matches: 7. CDR3 length: 15 residues. Germline V gene data show CDR1 as KGHSH and CDR2 as LQKENI.

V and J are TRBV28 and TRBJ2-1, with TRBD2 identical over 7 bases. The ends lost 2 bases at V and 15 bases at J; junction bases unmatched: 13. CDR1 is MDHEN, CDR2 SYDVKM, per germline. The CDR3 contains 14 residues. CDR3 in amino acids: CASSLGGRASPPFF. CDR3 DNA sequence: TGTGCCAGCAGTTTAGGTGGGAGGGCCTCCCCGCCGTTCTTC.

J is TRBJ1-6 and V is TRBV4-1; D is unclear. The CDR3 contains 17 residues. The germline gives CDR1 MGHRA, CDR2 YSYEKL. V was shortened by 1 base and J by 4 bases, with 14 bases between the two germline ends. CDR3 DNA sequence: TGCGCCAGCAGCCAAGGAATAGCTGCGGGGTATAATTCACCCCTCCACTTT. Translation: CASSQGIAAGYNSPLHF.

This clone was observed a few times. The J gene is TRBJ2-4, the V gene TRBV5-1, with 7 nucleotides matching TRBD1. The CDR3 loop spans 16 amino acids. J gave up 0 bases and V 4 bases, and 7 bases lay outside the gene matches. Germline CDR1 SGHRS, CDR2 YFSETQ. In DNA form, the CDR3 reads TGCGCCAGCAGCCCAGAGGACAGGTTAGCCAAAAACATTCAGTACTTC. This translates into CASSPEDRLAKNIQYF.

CDR3 sequence (DNA): TGCAGTGCTCCTCTAGGAAATGAGCAGTTCTTC. Its protein is CSAPLGNEQFF. The gene calls are TRBV20-1 and TRBJ2-1; D remains unclear. The CDR3 is 11 residues long. V was pared by 5 bases and J by 7 bases, with 9 bases between. Per germline, CDR1 DFQATT and CDR2 SNEGSKA (reference sequence).

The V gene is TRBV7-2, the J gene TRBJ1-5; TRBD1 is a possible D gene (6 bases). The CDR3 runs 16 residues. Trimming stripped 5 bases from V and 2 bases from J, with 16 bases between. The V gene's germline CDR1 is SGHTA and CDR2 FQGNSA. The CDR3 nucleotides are TGTGCCAGCAGCGCACAACAGGGTAGGGGCAATCAGCCCCAGCATTTT. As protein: CASSAQQGRGNQPQHF. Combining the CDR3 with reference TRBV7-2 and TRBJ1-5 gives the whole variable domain GAGVSQSPSNKVTEKGKDVELRCDPISGHTALYWYRQSLGQGLEFLIYFQGNSAPDKSGLPSDRFSAERTGGSVSTLTIQRTQQEDSAVYLCASSAQQGRGNQPQHFGDGTRLSIL.

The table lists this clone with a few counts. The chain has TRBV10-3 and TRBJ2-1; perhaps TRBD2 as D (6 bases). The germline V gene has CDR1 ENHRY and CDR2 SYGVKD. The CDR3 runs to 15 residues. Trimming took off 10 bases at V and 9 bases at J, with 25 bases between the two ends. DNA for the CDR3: TGTGCCACAGGGACTTCACTTGTGAGTTCGTCTGAGCAGTTCTTC. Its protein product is CATGTSLVSSSEQFF.

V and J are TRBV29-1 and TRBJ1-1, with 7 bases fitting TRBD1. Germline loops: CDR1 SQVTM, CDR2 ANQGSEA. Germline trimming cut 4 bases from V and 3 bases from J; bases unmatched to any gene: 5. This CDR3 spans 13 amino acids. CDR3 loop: CSVVRQGDTEAFF. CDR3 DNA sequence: TGCAGCGTTGTGAGACAGGGAGACACTGAAGCTTTCTTT.

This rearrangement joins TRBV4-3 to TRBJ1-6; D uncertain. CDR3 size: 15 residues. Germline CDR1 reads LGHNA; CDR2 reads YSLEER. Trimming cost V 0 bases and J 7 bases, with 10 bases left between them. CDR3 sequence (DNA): TGCGCCAGCAGCCAAGATAACAGCCCAAATTCACCCCTCCACTTT. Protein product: CASSQDNSPNSPLHF.

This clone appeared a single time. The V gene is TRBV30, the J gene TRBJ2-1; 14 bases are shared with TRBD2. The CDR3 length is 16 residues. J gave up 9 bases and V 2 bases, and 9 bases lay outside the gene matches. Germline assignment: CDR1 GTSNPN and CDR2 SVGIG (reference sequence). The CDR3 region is CAWSSRLAGGLGEQFF. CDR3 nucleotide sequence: TGTGCCTGGAGTTCTCGACTAGCGGGGGGGCTCGGTGAGCAGTTCTTC.

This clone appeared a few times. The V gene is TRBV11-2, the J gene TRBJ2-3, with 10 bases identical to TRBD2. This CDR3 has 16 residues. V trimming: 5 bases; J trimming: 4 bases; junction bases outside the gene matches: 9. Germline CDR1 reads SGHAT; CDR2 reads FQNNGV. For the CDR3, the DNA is TGTGCCAGCAGCCCTGCTCGGACTAGCGGCGCAGATACGCAGTATTTT. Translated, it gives CASSPARTSGADTQYF.

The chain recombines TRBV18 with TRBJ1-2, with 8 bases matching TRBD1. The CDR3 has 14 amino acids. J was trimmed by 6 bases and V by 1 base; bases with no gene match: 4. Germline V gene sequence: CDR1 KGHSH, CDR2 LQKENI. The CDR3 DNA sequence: TGTGCCAGCTCACCACTGGACAGGGCCGATGGCTACACCTTC. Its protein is CASSPLDRADGYTF. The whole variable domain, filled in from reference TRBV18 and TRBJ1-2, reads NAGVMQNPRHLVRRRGQEARLRCSPMKGHSHVYWYRQLPEEGLKFMVYLQKENIIDESGMPKERFSAEFPKEGPSILRIQQVVRGDSAAYFCASSPLDRADGYTFGSGTRLTVV.